Listed below are T cell receptor beta chains from one sample, sequenced in a study of blood T cell repertoires in COVID-19. Data came from immunoSEQ multiplex PCR; TCRdb stores just in-frame clones and leaves some out. Altogether approximately 80,000 clones are present, 70% to 80% being singletons, with the ten largest covering around a sixth. Input material: peripheral blood. These receptors came from a man in his 70s with active or convalescent COVID-19. CDR3s include the opening cysteine and the closing phenylalanine or tryptophan. D genes are given only for firm matches. Only some rows state a clone size, as once, few, many or a class for expanded clones.

abundance	j_gene	v_gene	d_gene	CDR3nt	CDR3aa
.	TRBJ2-3	TRBV19	.	TGTGGTGCGGGGAGTTCTAGCACAGATACGCAGTATTTT	CGAGSSSTDTQYF
.	TRBJ2-7	TRBV2	TRBD1	TGTGCCAGCAGTGCTGACAGGGGAGGTAGATACGAGCAGTACTTC	CASSADRGGRYEQYF
.	TRBJ1-6	TRBV2	TRBD1	TGTGCCAGCAGCGGGGACAGGGGATCACCCCTCCACTTT	CASSGDRGSPLHF
.	TRBJ1-1	TRBV3-1/TRBV3-2	.	TGTGCCAGCAGCCAAGCCAGGGTCACTGAAGCTTTCTTT	CASSQARVTEAFF
few	TRBJ2-1	TRBV19	TRBD2	TGTGCCAGTAGTATCGGTAGGCGGGGGGGGTACAATGAGCAGTTCTTC	CASSIGRRGGYNEQFF
.	TRBJ1-4	TRBV10-3	TRBD1	TGTGCCATCAGTTCCTCCAGGGGGGAGGATAATGAAAAACTGTTTTTT	CAISSSRGEDNEKLFF
.	TRBJ1-5	TRBV27	.	TGTGCCAGCAGCCGACAGGCCCGAAGCAATCAGCCCCAGCATTTT	CASSRQARSNQPQHF
.	TRBJ2-7	TRBV18	.	TGTGCCAGCTCACCTTCGGTAAGCTCCTACGAGCAGTACTTC	CASSPSVSSYEQYF
.	TRBJ2-1	TRBV24-1	.	TGTGCCACCAGTGGGTATCGGGAGCAGTTCTTC	CATSGYREQFF
.	TRBJ1-4	TRBV5-1	.	TGCGCCAGCAGCTTTGGTCTAGGACAGAGAATTAAACTGTTTTTT	CASSFGLGQRIKLFF
.	TRBJ1-2	TRBV2	.	TGTGCCAGCAGTGAGAAGGAGGTCTATGGCTACACCTTC	CASSEKEVYGYTF
.	TRBJ2-7	TRBV9	.	TGTGCCAGCAGCCCTCCCAACGGCTACGAGCAGTACTTC	CASSPPNGYEQYF
.	TRBJ1-2	TRBV7-9	.	TGTGCCAGCAGCTCGGAGGGTTGGGATGGCGGCTACACCTTC	CASSSEGWDGGYTF
.	TRBJ1-4	TRBV6-5	.	TGTGCCAGCCGGCCCCGGGGTGGGGGGGAAAAACTGTTTTTT	CASRPRGGGEKLFF
.	TRBJ1-6	TRBV7-9	.	TGTGCCAGCAGCTTATTAGGGGAGGTTTCACCCCTCCACTTT	CASSLLGEVSPLHF
.	TRBJ2-2	TRBV27	.	TGTGCCAGCAGACTGGGACTTGTAACCGGGGAGCTGTTTTTT	CASRLGLVTGELFF
.	TRBJ2-7	TRBV28	.	TGTGCCAGCAGTTCTCCAGACAGCACCTACGAGCAGTACTTC	CASSSPDSTYEQYF
.	TRBJ1-2	TRBV28	.	TGTGCCAGCAGCCCACCACAGAGACAGCGAAATGGCTACACCTTC	CASSPPQRQRNGYTF
.	TRBJ1-6	TRBV6-4	.	TGTGCCAGCAGTGACGGTAGGGAGGGTTCACCCCTCCACTTT	CASSDGREGSPLHF
.	TRBJ1-2	TRBV25-1	.	TGTGCCAGCAGTGAAATCGGGGGCTATGGCTACACCTTC	CASSEIGGYGYTF
.	TRBJ1-1	TRBV28	TRBD1	TGTGCCAGCAGGGCAGGGGGCGTAAGAACTGAAGCTTTCTTT	CASRAGGVRTEAFF
.	TRBJ1-2	TRBV20-1	TRBD1	TGCAGTGCTAGTCCAGGGGGTGTGGTTGGCTACACCTTC	CSASPGGVVGYTF
.	TRBJ1-1	TRBV7-8	.	TGTGCCAGCAGCTTATCGGGGGTTCGCACTGAAGCTTTCTTT	CASSLSGVRTEAFF
.	TRBJ2-2	TRBV11-2	.	TGTGCCAGCAGCTTGTCTGAGCGGACTAACACCGGGGAGCTGTTTTTT	CASSLSERTNTGELFF
.	TRBJ2-5	TRBV5-1	TRBD2	TGCGCCAGCAGCTTGGTGGGACTAGCGGGGGCCCCGGGTGAGACCCAGTACTTC	CASSLVGLAGAPGETQYF
few	TRBJ2-1	TRBV12-3/TRBV12-4	TRBD2	TGTGCCCGCGGCGGGGGGGCGGGTGAGCAGTTCTTC	CARGGGAGEQFF
.	TRBJ1-2	TRBV28	.	TGTGCCAGCAGTTTATCGGAGACCGCCTATGGCTACACCTTC	CASSLSETAYGYTF
.	TRBJ2-5	TRBV5-1	TRBD2	TGCGCCAGCAGCTTGGGACTAGCGGACCAAGAGACCCAGTACTTC	CASSLGLADQETQYF
.	TRBJ1-6	TRBV2	.	TGTGCCAGCAACAAAGACTCCTATAATTCACCCCTCCACTTT	CASNKDSYNSPLHF
few	TRBJ2-1	TRBV10-3	TRBD2	TGTGCCACCGCGGGGGGCACCTACAATGAGCAGTTCTTC	CATAGGTYNEQFF
.	TRBJ1-1	TRBV7-9	.	TGTGCCAGCAGCTCTCTATTTTCCGCTGAAGCTTTCTTT	CASSSLFSAEAFF
.	TRBJ2-3	TRBV6-5	.	TGTGCCAGCAATAAACTTAGCACAGATACGCAGTATTTT	CASNKLSTDTQYF
.	TRBJ1-2	TRBV27	TRBD1	TGTGCCAGCAAGGACAGGGGTAATTGGCGCGGCTACACCTTC	CASKDRGNWRGYTF
many	TRBJ1-3	TRBV28	.	TGTGCCAGCAGTTTTTCAGGGCGAAACACCATATATTTT	CASSFSGRNTIYF
.	TRBJ2-2	TRBV28	TRBD2	TGTGCCAGCACCTCCCCGGAGGGACTAGCGGGGGCGGGCGGGGAGCTGTTTTTT	CASTSPEGLAGAGGELFF
.	TRBJ2-5	TRBV5-3	TRBD1	TGTGCCAGAAGCTATAATACTCACCAAAGACAGGGGGGGATACAGACCCAGTACTTC	CARSYNTHQRQGGIQTQYF
once	TRBJ1-2	TRBV28	.	TGTGCCAGCAGTCGACTAAACGACTATGGCTACACCTTC	CASSRLNDYGYTF
.	TRBJ2-1	TRBV25-1	TRBD2	TGTGCCAGCAGTGACCAACTAGCGCGGAATGAGCAGTTCTTC	CASSDQLARNEQFF
.	TRBJ2-3	TRBV10-1	TRBD2	TGCGCCAGCAGTGAGCTAGCGGGGAGCACAGATACGCAGTATTTT	CASSELAGSTDTQYF
.	TRBJ2-2	TRBV30	TRBD1	TGTGCCTGGAGCCCCGGGACAGGCAACACCGGGGAGCTGTTTTTT	CAWSPGTGNTGELFF
.	TRBJ2-7	TRBV5-1	TRBD1	TGCGCCAGCAGCTTGGATTGGACAGGAGATTACGAGCAGTACTTC	CASSLDWTGDYEQYF
.	TRBJ1-6	TRBV5-6	.	TGTGCCAGCAGCTTGGCCAGGGTCGGATCACCCCTCCACTTT	CASSLARVGSPLHF
.	TRBJ1-1	TRBV5-1	TRBD1	TGCGCCAGCAGCTCTCAACCGGGACAGAGAAACACTGAAGCTTTCTTT	CASSSQPGQRNTEAFF